This TCR beta chain comes out of a study of T cells after posttransplantation cyclophosphamide. Clones were sequenced by immunoSEQ multiplex PCR, and TCRdb holds only the in-frame ones, with some missing. This sample carries 15,000 to 20,000 clones, around 87% of them seen once, and the ten largest clones take less than 4%. Control samples came 1 year after myeloablative marrow transplants with methotrexate plus calcineurin inhibitor. Concerning this clone itself: What it binds is unknown.

Overall study findings and caveats: Recipient CMV seropositivity and CMV reactivation strongly tracked TRB clonality. Blood and skin or GI T cell repertoires showed limited TRB overlap.

CDR3 size: 15 residues. V gave up 5 bases and J gave up 0 bases, with 11 bases separating them. Germline assignment: CDR1 SGHNT and CDR2 YENEEA. The source of this sequence is a male patient between 45 and 60 years old who received an allogeneic stem cell transplant from an unrelated donor, was CMV-positive, and had chronic GVHD only. Among the T cells, some may be from the graft donor. Sample: PBMCs, taken after an allogeneic stem cell transplant with a calcineurin inhibitor and methotrexate. V usage is TRBV11-3 and J usage is TRBJ1-3; possible D gene TRBD1, 5 bases. The CDR3 coding sequence is TGTGCCAGCAGCCGGGGGTCCAACTCTGGAAACACCATATATTTT. Encoded protein: CASSRGSNSGNTIYF. Together with reference TRBV11-3 and TRBJ1-3, the CDR3 gives the full variable domain: EAGVVQSPRYKIIEKKQPVAFWCNPISGHNTLYWYLQNLGQGPELLIRYENEEAVDDSQLPKDRFSAERLKGVDSTLKIQPAELGDSAVYLCASSRGSNSGNTIYFGEGSWLTVV.